Following are 5 T cell receptor beta chains from one sample sequenced in a study of human T cells and chemical hapten exposure. Described time point: patch test 3, about 24 weeks after DPC sensitization. Treatment meaning: therapeutic diphenylcyclopropenone sensitization with weekly scalp DPC. Via MiXCR, TCRdb re-called the RACE reads, giving one row per CDR3 protein. The top ten hold approximately 10% of the sample, which has approximately 90,000 distinct CDR3 sequences, 25% to 35% seen once. Sample: whole blood, taken in connection with sensitization to the hapten diphenylcyclopropenone (DPC). These TCRs come from a man in his forties or fifties with alopecia areata. Some clones in this sample may be carry-over from other donors' samples.

The chain employs TRBV9 and TRBJ2-3, with 7 bases identical to TRBD2. Germline CDR1 reads SGDLS; CDR2 reads YYNGEE. V was clipped by 5 bases and J by 1 base; unmatched bases: 1. The CDR3 runs 13 residues. DNA of the CDR3: TGTGCCAGCAGTCGGGGGGGCACAGATACGCAGTATTTT. Translating gives CASSRGGTDTQYF.

The chain uses TRBV20-1 and TRBJ1-6, with TRBD1 identical over 8 bases. Germline V gene data show CDR1 as DFQATT and CDR2 as SNEGSKA (reference sequence). Unmatched junction bases numbered 2, after V lost 5 bases and J lost 2 bases. This CDR3 contains 14 residues. CDR3: CSAPGQAYNSPLHF. The CDR3 nucleotides read TGCAGTGCTCCGGGACAGGCCTATAATTCACCCCTCCACTTT.

The rearrangement uses TRBV19 and TRBJ1-4, with TRBD1 identical over 8 bases. Germline V gene sequence: CDR1 LNHDA, CDR2 SQIVND (reference sequence). V dropped 9 bases and J dropped 8; count of bases not matched to a gene: 11. There are 14 residues in the CDR3. The CDR3 region is CASTTGTGREKLFF. In DNA form, the CDR3 reads TGTGCCAGCACAACCGGGACAGGACGAGAAAAACTGTTTTTT.

This clonotype was picked up a small number of times. This chain connects TRBV5-1 to TRBJ2-3; 11 bases map to TRBD2. The J segment lost 2 bases and the V segment lost 3 bases, leaving 8 bases of the junction unmatched. The CDR3 sequence is 17 residues long. The V gene's germline CDR1 is SGHRS and CDR2 YFSETQ. This CDR3 reads CASSSGLAGGSTDTQYF. DNA of the CDR3: TGCGCCAGCAGCTCGGGGCTAGCGGGAGGATCCACAGATACGCAGTATTTT.

This chain connects TRBV25-1 to TRBJ2-6; TRBD1 matches 12 bases. Germline CDR1 is MGHDK and CDR2 is SYGVNS. The CDR3 has 17 amino acids. Losses at the gene ends were 6 bases for V and 2 bases for J; bases not matched to a gene: 5. In DNA, the CDR3 is TGTGCCAGCAGCCGGGACAGGGGGCAAGCTGGGGCCAACGTCCTGACTTTC. Protein product: CASSRDRGQAGANVLTF. The full variable domain, completed using reference TRBV25-1 and TRBJ2-6, is EADIYQTPRYLVIGTGKKITLECSQTMGHDKMYWYQQDPGMELHLIHYSYGVNSTEKGDLSSESTVSRIRTEHFPLTLESARPSHTSQYLCASSRDRGQAGANVLTFGAGSRLTVL.